These 22 T cell receptor beta chains originate from one sample sequenced in a study of regulatory and conventional T cells in RAG deficiency. Libraries were prepared by immunoSEQ multiplex PCR; TCRdb keeps only in-frame clonotypes and omits some of them. The sample carries about 30,000 clones, 95% to 96% recorded once. Conventional CD4+ T cells were sorted from blood as CD25-low CD127-high cells. The same specimen was also included in a second study, on regulatory T cells. That work states: The PCR used 52 TRBV and 13 TRBJ primers.

The sample consisted of CD25- CD4+ T cells sorted from blood. These TCRs come from a human donor in good health.

This rearrangement joins TRBV5-1 to TRBJ2-6; D may be TRBD1 (6 bases). The V gene lost 4 bases and the J gene lost 0 bases, with 20 bases spanning the gap. The CDR3 has 19 residues. CDR1 is SGHRS and CDR2 is YFSETQ in the germline V gene. Here the CDR3 reads CASSPLQGSTLSGANVLTF. CDR3 nucleotide sequence: TGCGCCAGCAGCCCACTACAGGGTTCCACCCTCTCTGGGGCCAACGTCCTGACTTTC.

This chain uses TRBV5-1 with TRBJ1-1; 10 bases line up with TRBD1. Losses at the gene ends were 4 bases for V and 4 bases for J; bases not matched to a gene: 7. Germline assignment: CDR1 SGHRS and CDR2 YFSETQ. The CDR3 spans 15 residues. The CDR3 protein is CASSREGQGTTEAFF. For the CDR3, the DNA is TGCGCCAGCAGCCGCGAGGGACAGGGGACCACTGAAGCTTTCTTT. The full variable domain, in which reference TRBV5-1 and TRBJ1-1 provide the parts outside the CDR3, is KAGVTQTPRYLIKTRGQQVTLSCSPISGHRSVSWYQQTPGQGLQFLFEYFSETQRNKGNFPGRFSGRQFSNSRSEMNVSTLELGDSALYLCASSREGQGTTEAFFGQGTRLTVV.

This chain connects TRBV5-1 to TRBJ1-2; a weak D match, TRBD1 (6 bases). CDR1 is SGHRS and CDR2 is YFSETQ in the germline V gene. Between the trimmed V and J ends, which lost 4 bases and 3 bases, there was a span of 13 bases. CDR3 length: 14 amino acids. The CDR3 loop is CASSPAGEDYGYTF. The CDR3 DNA reads as TGCGCCAGCAGCCCCGCAGGGGAAGACTATGGCTACACCTTC.

This clone occurred once. The chain recombines TRBV5-4 with TRBJ2-2; D gene unclear. The germline CDR1 and CDR2 sequences are SGHNT and YYREEE (reference sequence). The V and J ends lost 4 bases and 0 bases respectively, with 10 bases between them. CDR3 length: 15 residues. The CDR3 sequence: CASSPRGANTGELFF. CDR3 coding DNA: TGTGCCAGCAGCCCTCGCGGAGCGAACACCGGGGAGCTGTTTTTT.

CDR3 residues: CAISEIDTGSYEQYF. The CDR3 nucleotides are TGTGCCATCAGTGAGATCGATACAGGCAGCTACGAGCAGTACTTC. The J gene is TRBJ2-7, the V gene TRBV10-3; TRBD1 is a possible D gene (5 bases). Trimming pared 2 bases from V and 3 bases from J, leaving 14 bases between. The CDR3 loop spans 15 amino acids. Germline lookup yields CDR1 ENHRY and CDR2 SYGVKD.

This clone was seen only once. The J gene is TRBJ2-7, the V gene TRBV4-2; the D gene is possibly TRBD2 (6 bases). The CDR3 contains 17 residues. V lost 4 bases to trimming and J lost 4 bases, with 23 bases between them. Per germline, CDR1 LGHNA and CDR2 YNFKEQ. Here the CDR3 reads CASSPSPGGPSTYEQYF. In nucleotides, the CDR3 is TGTGCCAGCAGCCCCAGCCCCGGGGGACCATCTACATACGAGCAGTACTTC.

The rearrangement links TRBV5-1 to TRBJ1-2, with a tentative D call TRBD1 (6 bases). Trimming removed 7 bases from V and 8 bases from J, with 18 bases in between. The CDR3 extends over 13 amino acids. Germline V gene data show CDR1 as SGHRS and CDR2 as YFSETQ. Here the CDR3 reads CASATLQQGGYTF. The CDR3 bases are TGCGCCAGCGCCACCCTCCAACAGGGCGGCTACACCTTC. Full variable domain (rest looked up from reference TRBV5-1 and TRBJ1-2): KAGVTQTPRYLIKTRGQQVTLSCSPISGHRSVSWYQQTPGQGLQFLFEYFSETQRNKGNFPGRFSGRQFSNSRSEMNVSTLELGDSALYLCASATLQQGGYTFGSGTRLTVV.

This chain connects TRBV5-1 to TRBJ2-7; D might be TRBD2 (5 bases). Germline V gene lookup returns CDR1 SGHRS and CDR2 YFSETQ. This CDR3 has 16 residues. Trimming left V 0 bases short and J 7 bases short, with 20 bases between. DNA for the CDR3: TGCGCCAGCAGCTTGGGTGAGGCGGGCGGGTCAAGGGAGCAGTACTTC. As protein: CASSLGEAGGSREQYF.

The genes are TRBV5-5 and TRBJ1-1; 8 nucleotides agree with TRBD1. This CDR3 has 15 residues. After removal of 6 bases from V and 0 bases from J, the junction contained 7 bases not matched to a gene. CDR1 is SGHKS and CDR2 is YYEKEE in the germline V gene (reference sequence). The CDR3 nucleotides read TGTGCCAGCACCGTGACGGACAGGGTGAACACTGAAGCTTTCTTT. Translating it yields CASTVTDRVNTEAFF.

This clone was seen just once. This chain connects TRBV5-6 to TRBJ2-3; tentative D call: TRBD1 (6 bases). CDR3 length: 18 amino acids. V was cut by 2 bases and J by 2 bases, with 21 bases left in between. CDR1 is SGHDT, CDR2 YYEEEE, per germline. The CDR3: CASSFFQGRKYNTDTQYF. The CDR3 nucleotides are TGTGCCAGCAGCTTCTTTCAGGGGCGTAAATACAACACAGATACGCAGTATTTT.

This clone was picked up one time. This chain connects TRBV27 to TRBJ2-2; 13 bases match TRBD2. V dropped 3 bases and J dropped 1; count of bases not matched to a gene: 2. The CDR3 is 17 amino acids. Germline V gene sequence: CDR1 MNHEY, CDR2 SMNVEV (reference sequence). This CDR3 reads CASSFRLAGGNTGELFF. The CDR3, as DNA: TGTGCCAGCAGTTTCCGACTAGCGGGAGGGAACACCGGGGAGCTGTTTTTT.

The chain links TRBV5-6 to TRBJ1-2, with D perhaps matching TRBD1 (6 bases). Germline V lookup: CDR1 SGHDT, CDR2 YYEEEE. The CDR3 is 15 amino acids. V gave up 6 bases and J gave up 4 bases, with 19 bases separating them. Here the CDR3 DNA reads TGTGCCAGCATTATCCGGTCGGGGGGGGCCTATGGCTACACCTTC. This encodes CASIIRSGGAYGYTF.

The chain couples TRBV18 to TRBJ2-3; D is possibly TRBD1 (5 bases). The CDR3 loop spans 16 amino acids. Per germline, CDR1 KGHSH and CDR2 LQKENI. V dropped 3 bases and J dropped 2 bases, with 15 bases sitting between them. CDR3: CASSPMVKGITDTQYF. Here the CDR3 DNA reads TGTGCCAGCTCACCCATGGTAAAGGGGATCACAGATACGCAGTATTTT.

V and J are TRBV28 and TRBJ1-2; D call uncertain. V was clipped by 1 base and J by 8 bases, with 5 bases between them. Per the germline V gene, CDR1 is MDHEN and CDR2 is SYDVKM. This CDR3 has 11 residues. The CDR3 here is CASSLFRGYTF. CDR3 nucleotides: TGTGCCAGCAGTTTATTCCGGGGCTACACCTTC.

The rearrangement uses TRBV7-2 and TRBJ1-6; 7 nucleotides agree with TRBD1. Trimming removed 2 bases from V and 8 bases from J; junction bases left unmatched: 9. Germline V gene lookup returns CDR1 SGHTA and CDR2 FQGNSA. CDR3 size: 16 residues. Here the CDR3 reads CASSLFHRQGDSPLHF. The CDR3 DNA reads as TGTGCCAGCAGCTTATTTCATCGACAGGGCGATTCACCCCTCCACTTT. The variable domain in full, completed from reference TRBV7-2 and TRBJ1-6, reads GAGVSQSPSNKVTEKGKDVELRCDPISGHTALYWYRQSLGQGLEFLIYFQGNSAPDKSGLPSDRFSAERTGGSVSTLTIQRTQQEDSAVYLCASSLFHRQGDSPLHFGNGTRLTVT.

This chain uses TRBV30 with TRBJ1-4; TRBD1 agrees at 7 bases. With V trimmed by 4 bases and J by 7 bases, 6 bases remained unmatched. The V gene's germline CDR1 is GTSNPN and CDR2 SVGIG (reference sequence). This CDR3 is built from 13 residues. The CDR3 spells CAWTPGGSEKLFF. The CDR3 region has the DNA TGTGCCTGGACCCCAGGGGGGTCTGAAAAACTGTTTTTT.

The chain employs TRBV30 and TRBJ2-2; TRBD1 might be the D (6 bases). Germline CDR1 and CDR2: GTSNPN and SVGIG (reference sequence). The V gene lost 0 bases and the J gene lost 5 bases, with 13 bases spanning the gap. The length of the CDR3 is 15 residues. CDR3 protein: CAWSVPDRWTGELFF. The DNA for the CDR3 is TGTGCCTGGAGTGTACCAGACAGGTGGACCGGGGAGCTGTTTTTT. The whole variable domain, remainder taken from reference TRBV30 and TRBJ2-2, is SQTIHQWPATLVQPVGSPLSLECTVEGTSNPNLYWYRQAAGRGLQLLFYSVGIGQISSEVPQNLSASRPQDRQFILSSKKLLLSDSGFYLCAWSVPDRWTGELFFGEGSRLTVL.

V usage is TRBV28 and J usage is TRBJ2-5; perhaps TRBD2 as D (7 bases). Trimming stripped 1 base from V and 4 bases from J, with 13 bases between. Germline V gene lookup returns CDR1 MDHEN and CDR2 SYDVKM. This CDR3 has 15 amino acids. The CDR3 spells CASSLSYREGETQYF. The CDR3 bases are TGTGCCAGCAGTTTATCCTACAGGGAGGGAGAGACCCAGTACTTC.

The V gene is TRBV11-2, the J gene TRBJ1-1; 7 bases agree with TRBD1. Germline values: CDR1 SGHAT, CDR2 FQNNGV. This CDR3 spans 15 amino acids. The V and J ends lost 4 bases and 5 bases, in that order; junction bases with no gene match: 10. As DNA, the CDR3 is TGTGCCAGCAGCTCCAGACAGGGCCGAGGTACTGAAGCTTTCTTT. It yields the protein CASSSRQGRGTEAFF.

This clone is a singleton in its sample. This rearrangement joins TRBV7-2 to TRBJ1-1; the D is unclear. The CDR3 consists of 14 residues. V lost 2 bases and J 0 bases, leaving 7 bases between the germline ends. Germline V gene data show CDR1 as SGHTA and CDR2 as FQGNSA. The CDR3: CASSLSPVNTEAFF. CDR3 DNA: TGTGCCAGCAGCTTATCCCCGGTGAACACTGAAGCTTTCTTT.

This clone was observed a single time. This rearrangement joins TRBV6-1 to TRBJ1-4; TRBD1 matches at 9 bases. The V gene's germline CDR1 is MNHNS and CDR2 SASEGT. This CDR3 is built from 15 residues. With V trimmed by 6 bases and J by 8 bases, 10 bases remained unmatched. CDR3 amino acids: CASRGTGRLGEKLFF. CDR3 DNA: TGTGCCAGCAGGGGGACAGGGAGGCTTGGAGAAAAACTGTTTTTT.

The rearrangement links TRBV18 to TRBJ2-7; 9 nucleotides align to TRBD1. Trimming took 0 bases from V and 9 from J; bases not matched to a gene: 9. The CDR3 covers 15 residues. Germline V CDR1 and CDR2: KGHSH, LQKENI. The CDR3 DNA is TGTGCCAGCTCACCACCGGGACAGGGTATCCATGGGCAGTACTTC. Encoded protein: CASSPPGQGIHGQYF.